These T cell receptor beta chains were read from a single sample in a study of vaccination and CD4 T cells after COVID-19. These receptors' antigens are unknown. TCRdb reprocessed the PCR reads with MiXCR, giving one entry per CDR3 protein. This table holds 10,000 to 13,000 distinct CDR3 sequences, 53% found once. The sample comprised CD4+ T cells from blood, cultured in vitro. The source of these receptors is a human donor who had recovered from COVID-19. The CDR3 runs from the conserved cysteine through the conserved F or W. Fields, in order: V gene, J gene, clone size, D gene, CDR3 DNA, CDR3 protein. A D gene is named only where the DNA matches it firmly. A clone size is listed for some rows: how often the clone was seen (once, few, many), or a class if it is expanded.

TRBV6-1	TRBJ1-5	medium-sized	.	TGTGCCAGCAGTGAAGCCAATCAGCCCCAGCATTTT	CASSEANQPQHF
TRBV20-1	TRBJ2-7	.	.	TGCAGTGCTAGAGATATGGACAGCTGGGCCTCCTACGAGCAGTACTTC	CSARDMDSWASYEQYF
TRBV28	TRBJ1-1	.	.	TGTGCCAGCAGTTTTATGGGCAGGGAAAGCACTGAAGCTTTCTTT	CASSFMGRESTEAFF
TRBV12-3/TRBV12-4	TRBJ1-6	.	.	TGTGCCAGCAAACCTGGGGCAAATTCACCCCTCCACTTT	CASKPGANSPLHF
TRBV2	TRBJ1-5	.	.	TGTGCCAGCGCCGTCCGGGGATCGCATAGCAATCAGCCCCAGCATTTT	CASAVRGSHSNQPQHF
TRBV20-1	TRBJ2-7	.	.	TGCAGTTCGCTCGGTTGGGGCTACGAGCAGTACTTC	CSSLGWGYEQYF
TRBV19	TRBJ1-1	.	.	TGTGCCAGTAGAGCGGACAGTGGTATGAACACTGAAGCTTTCTTT	CASRADSGMNTEAFF
TRBV19	TRBJ1-5	.	.	TGTGCCAGTAGTACTACAGGACCGAATCAGCCCCAGCATTTT	CASSTTGPNQPQHF
TRBV6-1	TRBJ2-7	.	.	TGTGCCAGCAGTGCTACAGGGTTGAGGGAGCAGTACTTC	CASSATGLREQYF
TRBV19	TRBJ1-5	.	.	TGTGCCAGTAGTATCAGGGAGAGAAATCAGCCCCAGCATTTT	CASSIRERNQPQHF
TRBV28	TRBJ1-6	.	.	TGTGCCAGCAGTATAACAGGGTCCTTTAATTCACCCCTCCACTTT	CASSITGSFNSPLHF
TRBV24-1	TRBJ2-1	.	TRBD1	TGTGCCACCAGTGATCCAGGGGGCCTTAATGAGCAGTTCTTC	CATSDPGGLNEQFF
TRBV5-4	TRBJ1-1	once	.	TGTGCCAGCAGAGCAGACACTGAAGCTTTCTTT	CASRADTEAFF
TRBV6-2/TRBV6-3	TRBJ1-6	few	TRBD1	TGTGCCAGCAGTTACTACATGAAGAAGGGACAGGGGTACTATAATTCACCCCTCCACTTT	CASSYYMKKGQGYYNSPLHF
TRBV21-1	TRBJ2-7	.	.	TGTGCCAGCAGCAAAGCCCCACCAGGACGGTTATTCTACGAGCAGTACTTC	CASSKAPPGRLFYEQYF
TRBV6-2/TRBV6-3	TRBJ2-5	few	.	TGTGCCAGCAGCCGTGCACCGGAGGTGGAGACCCAGTACTTC	CASSRAPEVETQYF
TRBV5-1	TRBJ2-2	.	TRBD1	TGCGCCAGCAGCTTGGGCACAGGGGGCAGCGGGGAGCTGTTTTTT	CASSLGTGGSGELFF
TRBV30	TRBJ1-5	.	.	TGTGCCTGGAGTGGGGGATTTGGGAGGAATCAGCCCCAGCATTTT	CAWSGGFGRNQPQHF
TRBV5-8	TRBJ2-1	.	.	TGTGCCAGCAGCGTGGGACAATCGACCTACAATGAGCAGTTCTTC	CASSVGQSTYNEQFF
TRBV20-1	TRBJ2-1	.	TRBD2	TGCAGTGCGAGGGTGAGCGGGAGGGACTCCAATGAGCAGTTCTTC	CSARVSGRDSNEQFF
TRBV20-1	TRBJ2-3	once	.	TGCAGTGCAGCGTCTCGGGATCTCACAGATACGCAGTATTTT	CSAASRDLTDTQYF
TRBV2	TRBJ1-3	once	.	TGTGCCAGCAGCCGTACAGACCCGTACTCTGGAAACACCATATATTTT	CASSRTDPYSGNTIYF
TRBV19	TRBJ2-5	few	.	TGTGCCAGTAGTATAGATCGTCCCGGGAGCCCTCAAGCAGAGACCCAGTACTTC	CASSIDRPGSPQAETQYF
TRBV19	TRBJ2-5	few	TRBD2	TGTGCCAGTAGTATCACTAGCGGGGGAGAGACCCAGTACTTC	CASSITSGGETQYF
TRBV20-1	TRBJ1-3	few	.	TGCAGTGCTGGTTACAGGAACTCTGGAAACACCATATATTTT	CSAGYRNSGNTIYF
TRBV20-1	TRBJ2-3	.	.	TGCAGTGCTAGAGGAACAGATACGCAGTATTTT	CSARGTDTQYF
TRBV11-2	TRBJ1-3	.	.	TGTGCCAGCAGCTGGGACGTACGCGGAAGCACCATATATTTT	CASSWDVRGSTIYF
TRBV15	TRBJ2-1	.	.	TGTGCCACCAGCAGAGATAGGGGAGCCTACAATGAGCAGTTCTTC	CATSRDRGAYNEQFF
TRBV24-1	TRBJ2-5	few	.	TGTGCCACCAGTGATTCAGGGGGGAAGGAGACCCAGTACTTC	CATSDSGGKETQYF
TRBV27	TRBJ2-6	few	.	TGTGCCAGCAGTTTACAATCCTCTGGGGCCAACGTCCTGACTTTC	CASSLQSSGANVLTF
TRBV6-1	TRBJ2-7	.	TRBD2	TGTGCCAGCAGTGAAACGGCTAGCGGGAGGGCCTACGAGCAGTACTTC	CASSETASGRAYEQYF
TRBV6-1	TRBJ2-2	few	TRBD2	TGTGCCAGCAGTGGGCGGCGGGGGTACACCCCCGGGGAGCTGTTTTTT	CASSGRRGYTPGELFF
TRBV27	TRBJ1-2	few	.	TGTGCCAGCAGTCCGACAGTATCTAACTATGGCTACACCTTC	CASSPTVSNYGYTF
TRBV18	TRBJ2-6	.	TRBD1	TGTGCCAGCTCATTCCAGGGGGCTCGTGGGGCCAACGTCCTGACTTTC	CASSFQGARGANVLTF
TRBV28	TRBJ1-6	.	.	TGTGCCAGCAGCCGAGCGGGGGTTTCGGTGACTTCACCCCTCCACTTT	CASSRAGVSVTSPLHF
TRBV20-1	TRBJ2-3	few	.	TGCAGTGCTAGGAGAGGAGAAACTAGCACAGATACGCAGTATTTT	CSARRGETSTDTQYF
TRBV20-1	TRBJ2-5	.	TRBD2	TGCAGTGCTAGAACTAGCGGGGGGGGGATAGAGACCCAGTACTTC	CSARTSGGGIETQYF
TRBV28	TRBJ1-2	.	.	TGTGCCAGCAGTTTGCCCGGGACCCAGCACGTCTATGGCTACACCTTC	CASSLPGTQHVYGYTF
TRBV19	TRBJ2-2	.	TRBD2	TGTGCCAGTAGACCCACTAGCGGGAGGGTCGTTTGGGAGCTGTTTTTT	CASRPTSGRVVWELFF
TRBV20-1	TRBJ2-7	.	TRBD2	TGCAGTGCTCAGGTTTCGGGGGGATCTCACGAGCAGTACTTC	CSAQVSGGSHEQYF
TRBV6-2/TRBV6-3	TRBJ2-3	few	TRBD1	TGTGCCAGCAGGGGGACAGGGATAGGAGATACGCAGTATTTT	CASRGTGIGDTQYF
TRBV20-1	TRBJ2-5	few	TRBD2	TGCAGTGCTCCCGGACTAGCAGGCGAGACCCAGTACTTC	CSAPGLAGETQYF
TRBV7-9	TRBJ2-1	few	TRBD2	TGTGCCAGCAGCGTTAGCGGGACCTCCTACAATGAGCAGTTCTTC	CASSVSGTSYNEQFF
TRBV7-2	TRBJ2-5	.	TRBD2	TGTGCCAGCAGCTTAGCGGTGACTAGCGCACAAGAGACCCAGTACTTC	CASSLAVTSAQETQYF
TRBV18	TRBJ2-6	few	TRBD1	TGTGCCAGCTCACCCCGACAGGGGGCGCCCGGGGCCAACGTCCTGACTTTC	CASSPRQGAPGANVLTF
TRBV7-2	TRBJ1-2	few	TRBD1	TGTGCCAGCAGCCCGGACAGGGTAATCTATGGCTACACCTTC	CASSPDRVIYGYTF